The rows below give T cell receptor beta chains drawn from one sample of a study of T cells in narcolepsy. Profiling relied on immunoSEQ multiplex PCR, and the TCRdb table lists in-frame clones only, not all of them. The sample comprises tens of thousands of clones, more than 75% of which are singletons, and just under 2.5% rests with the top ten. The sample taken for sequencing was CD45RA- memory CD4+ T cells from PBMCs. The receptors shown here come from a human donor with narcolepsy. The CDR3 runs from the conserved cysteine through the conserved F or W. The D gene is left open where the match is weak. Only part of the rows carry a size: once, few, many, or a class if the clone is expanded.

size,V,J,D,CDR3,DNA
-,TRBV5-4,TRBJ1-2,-,CASSLAGNIWGQGGYTF,TGTGCCAGCAGCTTGGCCGGAAATATTTGGGGGCAGGGAGGCTACACCTTC
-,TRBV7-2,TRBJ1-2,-,CASSLSQGTSGYTF,TGTGCCAGCAGCTTAAGTCAGGGAACCTCTGGCTACACCTTC
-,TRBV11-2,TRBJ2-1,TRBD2,CASSITGTRGEQFF,TGTGCCAGCAGCATCACCGGGACTAGGGGTGAGCAGTTCTTC
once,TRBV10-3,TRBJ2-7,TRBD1,CATRTGDEQYF,TGTGCCACTCGGACAGGGGACGAGCAGTACTTC
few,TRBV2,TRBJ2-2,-,CASSEVSGELFF,TGTGCCAGCAGTGAAGTTTCCGGGGAGCTGTTTTTT
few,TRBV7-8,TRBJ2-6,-,CASSLWGSSGANVLTF,TGTGCCAGCAGCTTATGGGGGAGCTCTGGGGCCAACGTCCTGACTTTC
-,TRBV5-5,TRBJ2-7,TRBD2,CASSHSSGGHEQYF,TGTGCCAGCTCACACTCTAGCGGGGGCCACGAGCAGTACTTC
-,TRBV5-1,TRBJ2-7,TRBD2,CASSAGTSGGSYEQYF,TGCGCCAGCAGCGCCGGGACTAGCGGAGGTTCCTACGAGCAGTACTTC
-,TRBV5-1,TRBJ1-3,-,CASSLNTGSARGNTIYF,TGCGCCAGCAGCCTTAATACGGGATCCGCGAGGGGAAACACCATATATTTT
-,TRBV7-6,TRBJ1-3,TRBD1,CASSPTTGNSGNTIYF,TGTGCCAGCAGCCCTACGACAGGGAACTCTGGAAACACCATATATTTT
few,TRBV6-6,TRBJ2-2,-,CATQGRAQTGELFF,TGTGCCACCCAGGGGAGGGCGCAAACCGGGGAGCTGTTTTTT
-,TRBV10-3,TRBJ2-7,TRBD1,CAIKGQNYEQYF,TGTGCCATCAAGGGACAGAACTACGAGCAGTACTTC
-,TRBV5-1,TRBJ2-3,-,CASKGGGSTDTQYF,TGCGCCAGCAAAGGGGGGGGGAGCACAGATACGCAGTATTTT
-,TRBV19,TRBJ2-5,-,CASSMWFGGRETQYF,TGTGCCAGTAGTATGTGGTTTGGGGGACGGGAGACCCAGTACTTC
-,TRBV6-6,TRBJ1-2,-,CASTELYGYTF,TGTGCCAGTACAGAACTCTATGGCTACACCTTC
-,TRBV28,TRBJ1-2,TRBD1,CASADTTGVHDGYTF,TGTGCCAGCGCAGATACTACAGGGGTGCACGATGGCTACACCTTC
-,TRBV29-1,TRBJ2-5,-,CSVERGRGEETQYF,TGCAGCGTTGAAAGGGGGCGGGGAGAGGAGACCCAGTACTTC